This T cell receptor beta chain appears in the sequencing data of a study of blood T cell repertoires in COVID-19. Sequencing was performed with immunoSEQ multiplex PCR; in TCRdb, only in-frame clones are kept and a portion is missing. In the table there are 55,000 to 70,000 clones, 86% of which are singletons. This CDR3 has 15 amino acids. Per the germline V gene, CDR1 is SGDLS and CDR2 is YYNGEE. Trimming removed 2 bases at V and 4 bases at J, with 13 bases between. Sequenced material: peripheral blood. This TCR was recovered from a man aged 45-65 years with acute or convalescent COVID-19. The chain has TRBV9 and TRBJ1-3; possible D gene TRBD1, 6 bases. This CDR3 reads CASSVWSGDGNTIYF. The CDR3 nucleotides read TGTGCCAGCAGCGTGTGGTCAGGGGACGGAAACACCATATATTTT.